The rows below give T cell receptor beta chains drawn from one sample of a study of response to subunit inactivated influenza vaccine. Via MiXCR, TCRdb re-called the RT-PCR reads, giving one row per CDR3 protein. The sample holds about 780,000 distinct CDR3 sequences, approximately 17% seen once. The source material was PBMCs from blood, sampled 5 days after vaccination. The receptors were gathered from a man aged 50 to 59 who received an inactivated influenza vaccine. Both conserved end residues are part of each CDR3. The D gene is left open where the match is weak. For some rows the clone size is stated as once, few or many, or as a class when expanded; others skip it.

V	size	J	D	DNA	CDR3
TRBV21-1	once	TRBJ2-3	.	TGTGCCAGCAGCAAATCAGGAAATAGCACAGATACGCAGTATTTT	CASSKSGNSTDTQYF
TRBV7-3	few	TRBJ2-1	.	TGTGCCAGCAGCTTAATATCGGGTCCTGAGCAGTTCTTC	CASSLISGPEQFF
TRBV11-2	.	TRBJ2-1	TRBD2	TGTGCCAGCTATTCGGGACTAGCGGTAAGGAGCTCCTACAATGAGCAGTTCTTC	CASYSGLAVRSSYNEQFF
TRBV12-3/TRBV12-4	many	TRBJ2-2	.	TGTGCCAGCAATCGGCGGATCACCGGGGAGCTGTTTTTT	CASNRRITGELFF
TRBV5-1	few	TRBJ1-1	.	TGCGCCAGCAGCCCCCTCGTCAGTACTGAAGCTTTCTTT	CASSPLVSTEAFF
TRBV12-3/TRBV12-4	few	TRBJ2-7	TRBD1	TGTGCCAGCAAGCCAGCCCTCCGAAGACAGGGGGACACCTACGAGCAGTACTTC	CASKPALRRQGDTYEQYF
TRBV12-3/TRBV12-4	.	TRBJ2-5	TRBD1	TGTGCCAGCAGTTTTTACCGACAGGGGGCAAGTTTACGGGAGACCCAGTACTTC	CASSFYRQGASLRETQYF
TRBV28	few	TRBJ2-4	TRBD2	TGTGCCAGCAGTGGTGACCGGCGGGGGGCCAAAAACATTCAGTACTTC	CASSGDRRGAKNIQYF
TRBV10-3	.	TRBJ2-1	TRBD2	TGTGCCATCAGTGAGTCGAGAGCGGGAGGGCCATCTGCCTACAATGAGCAGTTCTTC	CAISESRAGGPSAYNEQFF
TRBV5-1	.	TRBJ1-2	.	TGCGCCAGCAGATACAGGGAGTCGGTGATCAACTATGGCTACACCTTC	CASRYRESVINYGYTF
TRBV15	few	TRBJ2-7	.	TGTGCCACCAGCAGAGGTCTTTACCCCTCCTACGAGCAGTACTTC	CATSRGLYPSYEQYF
TRBV7-8	few	TRBJ2-5	.	TGTGCCAGCAGCTTAATGAATTGGCGGGAGACCCAGTACTTC	CASSLMNWRETQYF
TRBV21-1	.	TRBJ2-1	.	TGTGCCAGCAGCAATATCTTTGGGCAGCTCAGCTCCTACAATGAGCAGTTCTTC	CASSNIFGQLSSYNEQFF
TRBV12-3/TRBV12-4	.	TRBJ2-1	.	TGTGCCAGCACCGGTCGAAGTGAGGGTTACAATGAGCAGTTCTTC	CASTGRSEGYNEQFF
TRBV18	.	TRBJ2-7	TRBD1	TGTGCCAGCTCACCGACAGGGGTCATAGCCTACGAGCAGTACTTC	CASSPTGVIAYEQYF
TRBV5-5	.	TRBJ2-2	TRBD1	TGTGCCAGCAGCATGTTGGGACAGGGTACCGGGGAGCTGTTTTTT	CASSMLGQGTGELFF
TRBV12-3/TRBV12-4	few	TRBJ1-1	.	TGTGCCAGCAGTTTAAGATTGGACACTGAAGCTTTCTTT	CASSLRLDTEAFF
TRBV29-1	few	TRBJ2-1	.	TGCAGCGTGCGAGGGGAACGGAGCTCCTACAATGAGCAGTTCTTC	CSVRGERSSYNEQFF
TRBV28	few	TRBJ2-7	.	TGTGCCAGCAGTTTTTCAAGGAGATACGAGCAGTACTTC	CASSFSRRYEQYF
TRBV24-1	few	TRBJ2-1	TRBD2	TGTGCCACCAGTGATAAGGGTCTAGCGGGAGGGTACAATGAGCAGTTCTTC	CATSDKGLAGGYNEQFF
TRBV29-1	.	TRBJ1-2	.	TGCAGCGTTGACAGGGTAGGCTACACCTTC	CSVDRVGYTF
TRBV5-1	few	TRBJ2-3	TRBD1	TGCGCCAGCAGCACGGGGACAGGGGGCAGGAGCACAGATACGCAGTATTTT	CASSTGTGGRSTDTQYF
TRBV12-3/TRBV12-4	.	TRBJ1-2	.	TGTGCCAGCAGCCTACAGGGTGTTGGCTACACCTTC	CASSLQGVGYTF
TRBV7-9	few	TRBJ2-1	.	TGTGCCAGCAGCTACACCACCGGGACACTCTCCTACAATGAGCAGTTCTTC	CASSYTTGTLSYNEQFF
TRBV7-6	few	TRBJ2-7	TRBD2	TGTGCCAGCAGCTTAGGAAGGTTAGCGGGAGGCTTCGACGAGCAGTACTTC	CASSLGRLAGGFDEQYF
TRBV24-1	.	TRBJ2-1	.	TGTGCCACCAGTGATGCCGGGACTCTCCCCTGGGAGCAGTTCTTC	CATSDAGTLPWEQFF
TRBV7-9	.	TRBJ1-6	.	TGTGCCAGCAGCTTAGATAGGGGGGACAATTCACCCCTCCACTTT	CASSLDRGDNSPLHF
TRBV7-2	few	TRBJ1-3	TRBD1	TGTGCCAGCAGCTTAAATACAGGGGGAACTGGAAACACCATATATTTT	CASSLNTGGTGNTIYF
TRBV7-3	.	TRBJ2-1	.	TGTGCCAGCAGCTCGACGCCTAATGAGCAGTTCTTC	CASSSTPNEQFF
TRBV28	few	TRBJ2-7	TRBD2	TGTGCCAGCAGTGCCCTGATAGCGGGGGACTACGAGCAGTACTTC	CASSALIAGDYEQYF
TRBV29-1	few	TRBJ2-7	.	TGCAGCGTCACCCCACGGTGGAGTGGAGAGCAGTACTTC	CSVTPRWSGEQYF
TRBV4-2	once	TRBJ2-2	TRBD2	TGTGCCAGCAGCCAACTAGCGGGCAACACCGGGGAGCTGTTTTTT	CASSQLAGNTGELFF
TRBV5-5	.	TRBJ2-3	TRBD2	TGTGCCAGCGCAGCGGGAGGGCCGACAGATACGCAGTATTTT	CASAAGGPTDTQYF
TRBV5-1	few	TRBJ2-1	TRBD2	TGCGCCAGCAGCTTGAGATCGGGGGGAATTTATGAGCAGTTCTTC	CASSLRSGGIYEQFF
TRBV6-5	.	TRBJ2-2	.	TGTGCCAGCAGTTACTGGAGTGGGTCCGGGGAGCTGTTTTTT	CASSYWSGSGELFF
TRBV2	.	TRBJ1-4	.	TGTGCCAGCTGCCTACAGGCAACTAATGAAAAACTGTTTTTT	CASCLQATNEKLFF
TRBV5-1	many	TRBJ2-1	TRBD2	TGCGCCAGCAGCTTAACTAGCGGGGGGGCCCACAATGAGCAGTTCTTC	CASSLTSGGAHNEQFF
TRBV20-1	.	TRBJ1-2	.	TGCAGTGCCGTTTCCTATGGCTACACCTTC	CSAVSYGYTF
TRBV7-9	.	TRBJ2-7	.	TGTGCCAGCAGCTTAGCGCTCCCGGGCTCATACGAGCAGTACTTC	CASSLALPGSYEQYF
TRBV24-1	.	TRBJ2-3	TRBD2	TGTGCCACCAGCGCAGCGGGAGCTCCGGAGATCCGAGATACGCAGTATTTT	CATSAAGAPEIRDTQYF
TRBV5-1	.	TRBJ2-3	.	TGCGCCAGCAGCTTAAGCGAGCCCCTCCCAGATACGCAGTATTTT	CASSLSEPLPDTQYF
TRBV10-3	few	TRBJ2-3	.	TGTGCCATCAGTGAGCCAGGACTATCAGATACGCAGTATTTT	CAISEPGLSDTQYF
TRBV5-1	many	TRBJ2-1	.	TGCGCCAGCAGCTTGTATTCGGATGAGCAGTTCTTC	CASSLYSDEQFF
TRBV27	few	TRBJ2-7	TRBD2	TGTGCCAGCAGCTCTTTAGCGGGAGGGCTCGACGAGCAGTACTTC	CASSSLAGGLDEQYF
TRBV14	.	TRBJ1-1	.	TGTGCCAGCAGCCAAGAATTCGTGTTCGGGGGACAAGAAGCTTTCTTT	CASSQEFVFGGQEAFF
TRBV6-5	.	TRBJ2-1	.	TGTGCCAGCAGTTACTCGCGGGCTAGCGATGAGCAGTTCTTC	CASSYSRASDEQFF
TRBV25-1	few	TRBJ2-7	.	TGTGCCAGCAGTGACGCGCACAGGGACCACGAGCAGTACTTC	CASSDAHRDHEQYF
TRBV20-1	few	TRBJ1-2	.	TGCAGTGCGAGCACCAGAAGGAGCTATGGCTACACCTTC	CSASTRRSYGYTF
TRBV6-5	.	TRBJ2-7	.	TGTGCCAGCAGTTACGGTAGCGGAGAGGGGGGCCACGAGCAGTACTTC	CASSYGSGEGGHEQYF
TRBV20-1	few	TRBJ1-1	.	TGCAGTGCTAGAAGGGGACATACGAACACTGAAGCTTTCTTT	CSARRGHTNTEAFF
TRBV20-1	many	TRBJ1-5	.	TGCAGTGCTAGCGTCAAGGGATTGCAGCCCCAGCATTTT	CSASVKGLQPQHF
TRBV28	.	TRBJ2-3	.	TGTGCCAGCATGCAGGGCCGTACAGATACGCAGTATTTT	CASMQGRTDTQYF